This T cell receptor beta chain was obtained from a study of blood T cell repertoires in COVID-19. Study summary: Some COVID-19 samples were acute and others convalescent; all came from the United States, Italy and Spain.

Authors' data handling: Estimated nucleated cell counts came from reference gene primer amplification. This table comes from immunoSEQ multiplex PCR, and its TCRdb copy is limited to in-frame clones, with some not included. The V and J calls and clone size were taken over from that table, and D and trimming were inferred from the DNA. This table holds over 85,000 clones, approximately 90% found once. The J segment lost 2 bases and the V segment lost 4 bases, leaving 5 bases of the junction unmatched. The CDR3 length is 15 residues. Germline CDR1 and CDR2: SGHVS and FQNEAQ. The sample comprised peripheral blood. The V and J genes are TRBV7-8 and TRBJ2-1; 7 nucleotides agree with TRBD1. This sequence was found in a human donor with COVID-19, enrolled during active disease. The donor label of this sample is uncertain. The CDR3 here is CASSSDGTAYNEQFF. CDR3 DNA sequence: TGTGCCAGCAGCTCGGACGGGACAGCCTACAATGAGCAGTTCTTC.